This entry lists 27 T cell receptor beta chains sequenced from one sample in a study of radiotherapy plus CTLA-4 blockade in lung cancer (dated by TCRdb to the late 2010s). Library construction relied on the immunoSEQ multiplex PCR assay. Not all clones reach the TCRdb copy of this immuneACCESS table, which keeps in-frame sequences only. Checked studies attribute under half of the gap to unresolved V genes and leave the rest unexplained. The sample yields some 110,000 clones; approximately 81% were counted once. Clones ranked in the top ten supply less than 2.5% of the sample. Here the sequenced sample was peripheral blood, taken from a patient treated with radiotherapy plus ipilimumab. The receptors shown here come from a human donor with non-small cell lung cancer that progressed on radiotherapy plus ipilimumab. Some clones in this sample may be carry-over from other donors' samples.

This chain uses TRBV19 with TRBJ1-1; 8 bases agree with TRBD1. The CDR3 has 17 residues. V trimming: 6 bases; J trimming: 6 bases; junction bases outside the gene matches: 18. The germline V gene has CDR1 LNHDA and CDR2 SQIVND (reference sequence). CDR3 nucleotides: TGTGCCAGTAGAGTTGGACAGGGTTGGATTGTCAACGCTGAAGCTTTCTTT. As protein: CASRVGQGWIVNAEAFF.

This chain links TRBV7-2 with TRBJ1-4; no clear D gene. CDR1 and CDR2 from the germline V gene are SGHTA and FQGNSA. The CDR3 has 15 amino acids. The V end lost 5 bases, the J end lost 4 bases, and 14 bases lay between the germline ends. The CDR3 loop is CASSPMGGFNEKLFF. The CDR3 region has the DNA TGTGCCAGCAGCCCAATGGGAGGGTTTAATGAAAAACTGTTTTTT.

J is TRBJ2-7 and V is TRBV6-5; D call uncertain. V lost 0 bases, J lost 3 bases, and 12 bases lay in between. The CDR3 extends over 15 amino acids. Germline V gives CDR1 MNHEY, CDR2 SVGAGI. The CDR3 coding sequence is TGTGCCAGCAGTTACTCCTTGGACGGATACTACGAGCAGTACTTC. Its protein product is CASSYSLDGYYEQYF.

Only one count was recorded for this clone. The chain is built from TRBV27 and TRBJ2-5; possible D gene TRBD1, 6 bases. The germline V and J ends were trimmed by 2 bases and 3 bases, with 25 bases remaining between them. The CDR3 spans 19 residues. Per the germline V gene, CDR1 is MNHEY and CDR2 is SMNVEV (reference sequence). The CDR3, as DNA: TGTGCCAGCAGTTTAACGTTTTCCCTGGAGGCAGGGGAAAAAGAGACCCAGTACTTC. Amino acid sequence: CASSLTFSLEAGEKETQYF.

CDR3 bases: TGCAGCGTTGCGTCGTCGGATGAAGCTTTCTTT. It translates to CSVASSDEAFF. The chain carries TRBV29-1 and TRBJ1-1; D remains unclear. This CDR3 spans 11 amino acids. The germline V gene has CDR1 SQVTM and CDR2 ANQGSEA. V lost 4 bases and J lost 7, with 10 bases in between.

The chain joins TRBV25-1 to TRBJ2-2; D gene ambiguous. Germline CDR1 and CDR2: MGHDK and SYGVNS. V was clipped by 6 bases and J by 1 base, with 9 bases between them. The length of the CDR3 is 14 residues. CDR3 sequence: CASSPRGNTGELFF. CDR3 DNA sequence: TGTGCCAGCAGCCCCAGAGGGAACACCGGGGAGCTGTTTTTT.

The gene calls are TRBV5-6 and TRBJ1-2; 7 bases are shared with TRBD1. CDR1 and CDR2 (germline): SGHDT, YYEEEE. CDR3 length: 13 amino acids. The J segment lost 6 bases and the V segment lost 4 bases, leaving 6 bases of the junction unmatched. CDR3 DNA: TGTGCCAGCAGCAAGACAGGGCTCCATGGCTACACCTTC. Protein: CASSKTGLHGYTF.

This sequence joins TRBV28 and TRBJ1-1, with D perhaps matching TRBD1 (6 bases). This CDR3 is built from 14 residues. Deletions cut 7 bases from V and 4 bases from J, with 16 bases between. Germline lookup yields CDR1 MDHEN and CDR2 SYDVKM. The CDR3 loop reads CASTPPPQGTEAFF. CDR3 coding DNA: TGTGCCAGCACCCCTCCGCCACAGGGCACTGAAGCTTTCTTT.

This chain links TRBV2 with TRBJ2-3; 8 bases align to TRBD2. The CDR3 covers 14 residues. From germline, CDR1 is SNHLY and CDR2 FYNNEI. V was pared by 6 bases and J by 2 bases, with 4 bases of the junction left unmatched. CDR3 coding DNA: TGTGCCAGCAGCAGGACTAGCAACACAGATACGCAGTATTTT. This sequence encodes CASSRTSNTDTQYF.

The CDR3 coding sequence is TGCGCCAGCAGCCCACTGCCGGGAAACTTTGAAGCTTTCTTT. This gives the protein CASSPLPGNFEAFF. V gene TRBV5-1 combines with J gene TRBJ1-1; no reliable D call. The CDR3 covers 14 residues. V was shortened by 4 bases and J by 7 bases, with 17 bases between the two germline ends. Per germline, CDR1 SGHRS and CDR2 YFSETQ.

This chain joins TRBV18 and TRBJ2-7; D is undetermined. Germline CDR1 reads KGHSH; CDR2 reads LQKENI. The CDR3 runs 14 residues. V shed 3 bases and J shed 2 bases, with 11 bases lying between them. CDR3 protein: CASSPKSIPYEQYF. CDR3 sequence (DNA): TGTGCCAGCTCACCCAAGAGTATCCCCTACGAGCAGTACTTC.

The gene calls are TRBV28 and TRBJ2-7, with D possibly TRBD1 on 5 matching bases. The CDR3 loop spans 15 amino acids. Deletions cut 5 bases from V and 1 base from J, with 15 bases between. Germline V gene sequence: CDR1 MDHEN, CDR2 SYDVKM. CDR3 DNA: TGTGCCAGCAGTGAGCAGGGCGGTAAGTCCTACGAGCAGTACTTC. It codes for CASSEQGGKSYEQYF.

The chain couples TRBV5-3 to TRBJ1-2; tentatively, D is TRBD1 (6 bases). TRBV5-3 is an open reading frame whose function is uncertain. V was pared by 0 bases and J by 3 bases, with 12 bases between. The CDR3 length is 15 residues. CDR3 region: CARSLGTAYHYGYTF. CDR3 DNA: TGTGCCAGAAGCTTGGGGACAGCGTACCACTATGGCTACACCTTC.

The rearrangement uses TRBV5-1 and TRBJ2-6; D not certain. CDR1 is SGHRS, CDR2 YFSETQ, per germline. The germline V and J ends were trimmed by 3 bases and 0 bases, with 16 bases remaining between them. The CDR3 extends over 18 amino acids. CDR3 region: CASSSVNSPGSGANVLTF. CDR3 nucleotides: TGCGCCAGCAGCTCGGTCAACTCACCCGGCTCTGGGGCCAACGTCCTGACTTTC.

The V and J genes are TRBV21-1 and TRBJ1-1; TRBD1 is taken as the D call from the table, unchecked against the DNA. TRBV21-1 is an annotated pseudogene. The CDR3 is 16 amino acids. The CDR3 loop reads CASSKDWDRGETEAFF. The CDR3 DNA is TGTGCCAGCAGCAAAGATTGGGACAGGGGTGAGACTGAAGCTTTCTTT.

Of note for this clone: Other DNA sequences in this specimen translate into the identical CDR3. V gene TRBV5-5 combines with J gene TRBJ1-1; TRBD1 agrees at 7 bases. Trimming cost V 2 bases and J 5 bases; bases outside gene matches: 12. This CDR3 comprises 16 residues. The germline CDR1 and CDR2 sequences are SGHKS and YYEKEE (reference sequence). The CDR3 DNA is TGTGCCAGCAGCTTTCAACCTGGGACAGCGAATACTGAAGCTTTCTTT. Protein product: CASSFQPGTANTEAFF.

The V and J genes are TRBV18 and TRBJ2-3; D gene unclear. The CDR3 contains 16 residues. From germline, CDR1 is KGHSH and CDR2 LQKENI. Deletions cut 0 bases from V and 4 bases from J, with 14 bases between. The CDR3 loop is CASSPPPEMDSDTQYF. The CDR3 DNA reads TGTGCCAGCTCACCACCGCCCGAAATGGATTCAGATACGCAGTATTTT.

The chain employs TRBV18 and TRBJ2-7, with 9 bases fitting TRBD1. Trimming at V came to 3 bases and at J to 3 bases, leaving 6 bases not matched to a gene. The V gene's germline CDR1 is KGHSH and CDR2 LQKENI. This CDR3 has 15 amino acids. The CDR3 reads CASSPNTGGGYEQYF. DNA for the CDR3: TGTGCCAGCTCACCGAATACAGGGGGCGGCTACGAGCAGTACTTC.

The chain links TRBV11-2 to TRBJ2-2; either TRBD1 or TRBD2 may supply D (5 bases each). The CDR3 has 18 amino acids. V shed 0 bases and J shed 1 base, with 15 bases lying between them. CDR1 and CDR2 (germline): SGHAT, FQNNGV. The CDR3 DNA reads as TGTGCCAGCAGCTTAGAAGGTTCGGGGCCGATGAACACCGGGGAGCTGTTTTTT. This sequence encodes CASSLEGSGPMNTGELFF.

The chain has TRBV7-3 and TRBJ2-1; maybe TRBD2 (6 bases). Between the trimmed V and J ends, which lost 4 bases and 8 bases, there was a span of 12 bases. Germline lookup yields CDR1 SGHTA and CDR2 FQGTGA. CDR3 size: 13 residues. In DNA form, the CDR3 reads TGTGCCAGCAGCTCCACTTGGGAGGATGAGCAGTTCTTC. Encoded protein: CASSSTWEDEQFF.

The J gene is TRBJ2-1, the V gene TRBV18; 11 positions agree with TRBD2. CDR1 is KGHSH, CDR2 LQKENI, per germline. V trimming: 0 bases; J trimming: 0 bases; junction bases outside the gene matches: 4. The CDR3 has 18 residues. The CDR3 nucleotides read TGTGCCAGCTCACCACCTAGCGGGGGGGCCCGCTCCTACAATGAGCAGTTCTTC. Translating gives CASSPPSGGARSYNEQFF.

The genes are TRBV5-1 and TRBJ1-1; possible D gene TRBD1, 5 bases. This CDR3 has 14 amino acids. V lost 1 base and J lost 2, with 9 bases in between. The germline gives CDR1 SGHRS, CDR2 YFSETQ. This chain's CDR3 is CASSLPGSNTEAFF. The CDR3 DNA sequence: TGCGCCAGCAGCTTGCCAGGGAGCAACACTGAAGCTTTCTTT. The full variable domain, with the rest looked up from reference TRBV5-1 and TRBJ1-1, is KAGVTQTPRYLIKTRGQQVTLSCSPISGHRSVSWYQQTPGQGLQFLFEYFSETQRNKGNFPGRFSGRQFSNSRSEMNVSTLELGDSALYLCASSLPGSNTEAFFGQGTRLTVV.

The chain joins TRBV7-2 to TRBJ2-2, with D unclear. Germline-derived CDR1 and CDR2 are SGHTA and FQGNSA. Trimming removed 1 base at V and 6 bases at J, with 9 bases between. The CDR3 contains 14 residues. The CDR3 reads CASSLDWTSGELFF. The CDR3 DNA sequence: TGTGCCAGCAGCTTAGATTGGACGTCCGGGGAGCTGTTTTTT.

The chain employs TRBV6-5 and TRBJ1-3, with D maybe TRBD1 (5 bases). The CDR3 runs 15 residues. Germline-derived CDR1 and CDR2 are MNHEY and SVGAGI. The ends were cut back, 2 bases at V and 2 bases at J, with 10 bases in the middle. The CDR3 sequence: CASSYNRPPGNTIYF. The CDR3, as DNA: TGTGCCAGCAGTTACAACAGGCCGCCTGGAAACACCATATATTTT.

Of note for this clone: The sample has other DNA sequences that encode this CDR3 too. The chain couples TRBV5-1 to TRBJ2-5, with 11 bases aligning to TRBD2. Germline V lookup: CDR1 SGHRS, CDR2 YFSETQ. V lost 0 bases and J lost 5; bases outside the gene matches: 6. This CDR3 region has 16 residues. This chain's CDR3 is CASSLALAGGLETQYF. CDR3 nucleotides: TGCGCCAGCAGCTTGGCCCTAGCGGGGGGTTTGGAGACCCAGTACTTC.

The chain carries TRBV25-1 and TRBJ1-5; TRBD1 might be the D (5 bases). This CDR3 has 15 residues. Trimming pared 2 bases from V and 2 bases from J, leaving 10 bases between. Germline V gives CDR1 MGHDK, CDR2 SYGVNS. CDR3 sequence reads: CASSEGGKGNQPQHF. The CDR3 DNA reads TGTGCCAGCAGTGAAGGGGGTAAGGGCAATCAGCCCCAGCATTTT.

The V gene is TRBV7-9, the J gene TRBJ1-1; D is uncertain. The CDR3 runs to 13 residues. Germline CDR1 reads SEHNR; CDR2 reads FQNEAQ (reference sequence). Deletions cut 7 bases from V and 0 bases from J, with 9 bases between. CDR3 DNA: TGTGCCAGCATCTTTAACATGAACACTGAAGCTTTCTTT. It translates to CASIFNMNTEAFF. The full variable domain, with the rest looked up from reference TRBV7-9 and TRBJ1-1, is DTGVSQNPRHKITKRGQNVTFRCDPISEHNRLYWYRQTLGQGPEFLTYFQNEAQLEKSRLLSDRFSAERPKGSFSTLEIQRTEQGDSAMYLCASIFNMNTEAFFGQGTRLTVV.